A selection of T cell receptor beta chains follows, all from one sample in a study of PD-1 blockade in classical Hodgkin lymphoma. The assay was immunoSEQ multiplex PCR, and TCRdb's table has in-frame clones only and misses some. This sample yields 90,000 to 100,000 clones, of which just under 95% are seen a single time; less than 3% belongs to the top ten. This material consisted of peripheral blood mononuclear cells (PBMCs), taken at baseline. The source is a human donor with classical Hodgkin lymphoma. The CDR3 runs from the conserved cysteine through the conserved F or W. A D gene is named only where the DNA matches it firmly. Expanded clones get a size class; other rows say once, few or many, or leave the size out.

clone size	V gene	D gene	J gene	CDR3 DNA	CDR3 protein
-	TRBV5-1	TRBD2	TRBJ2-7	TGCGCCAGCAGCTTGGCTAGCGGGAGGAGCAACGAGCAGTACTTC	CASSLASGRSNEQYF
once	TRBV5-8	-	TRBJ1-5	TGTGCCAGCAGCTTTCTCAGGGCTTCCAATCAGCCCCAGCATTTT	CASSFLRASNQPQHF
once	TRBV6-5	TRBD2	TRBJ2-5	TGTGCCAGCAGTTACCTCGATGGGGGGGAAGAGACCCAGTACTTC	CASSYLDGGEETQYF
-	TRBV5-5	-	TRBJ1-1	TGTGCCAGCAGCCTTGGAGAAAACACTGAAGCTTTCTTT	CASSLGENTEAFF
-	TRBV2	-	TRBJ2-1	TGTGCCAGCAGTGCAGGGGGGAGCTCCTACAATGAGCAGTTCTTC	CASSAGGSSYNEQFF
-	TRBV19	TRBD1	TRBJ1-2	TGTGCCAGTAGTACAGGGACAGCATATGGCTACACCTTC	CASSTGTAYGYTF
-	TRBV5-1	-	TRBJ2-5	TGCGCCAGCAGCTTAAAAGAGACCCAGTACTTC	CASSLKETQYF
-	TRBV28	-	TRBJ2-7	TGTGCCAGCAGTCCATTGGGCCGGGCGTCCTACGAGCAGTACTTC	CASSPLGRASYEQYF
-	TRBV27	TRBD1	TRBJ2-3	TGTGCCAGCACTTCGCCCTTAACAGGGGGGAGACTAGATACGCAGTATTTT	CASTSPLTGGRLDTQYF
-	TRBV29-1	-	TRBJ2-7	TGCAGCGTTGAACTGCCGAGGCCTCAAAGCTACGAGCAGTACTTC	CSVELPRPQSYEQYF
-	TRBV6-1	TRBD1	TRBJ2-7	TGTGCCGGTAGTCCGGGACAGGGAGTCGAGCAGTACTTC	CAGSPGQGVEQYF
-	TRBV28	-	TRBJ2-3	TGTGCCAGCATCGGGGCACTACTAACAGATACGCAGTATTTT	CASIGALLTDTQYF
-	TRBV30	-	TRBJ2-7	TGTGCCTGGGGACGGTGGGGAACCTACGAGCAGTACTTC	CAWGRWGTYEQYF
-	TRBV19	TRBD2	TRBJ2-1	TGTGCCAGTAGTCTAGCGGGAGTTATATACAATGAGCAGTTCTTC	CASSLAGVIYNEQFF
-	TRBV19	TRBD2	TRBJ2-1	TGTGCCAGTCAGGCCCAGACGGGACTAGCGGGAAGAAATGAGCAGTTCTTC	CASQAQTGLAGRNEQFF
once	TRBV6-5	TRBD1	TRBJ1-1	TGTGCCAGCAGTTACTCCCTACAGGGGGACACTGAAGCTTTCTTT	CASSYSLQGDTEAFF
-	TRBV5-4	TRBD2	TRBJ2-2	TGTGCCAGCAGCTTCGCACCGGGACTAGCGTCCGGGGAGCTGTTTTTT	CASSFAPGLASGELFF
-	TRBV6-1	-	TRBJ2-1	TGTGCCACCAAAAGGGCACTTTACAATGAGCAGTTCTTC	CATKRALYNEQFF
-	TRBV25-1	-	TRBJ1-4	TGTGCCAGCAGTGAAGGGTCGTGGACAGTTAATGAAAAACTGTTTTTT	CASSEGSWTVNEKLFF
-	TRBV6-1	-	TRBJ2-7	TGTGCCAGCAGTGTCCGGGACGGATCCTACGAGCAGTACTTC	CASSVRDGSYEQYF
-	TRBV6-1	TRBD1	TRBJ1-1	TGTGCCAGCACGGACAGGAGTTTGAGGACTGAAGCTTTCTTT	CASTDRSLRTEAFF
-	TRBV2	-	TRBJ2-7	TGTGCCAGCAGTGATGGGGGAGTCAGCGAGCAGTACTTC	CASSDGGVSEQYF
-	TRBV19	-	TRBJ2-6	TGTGCCAGCGGGTCCCTGGGGCGATCTGGGGCCAACGTCCTGACTTTC	CASGSLGRSGANVLTF
-	TRBV27	-	TRBJ1-2	TGTGCCAGCCATAGCCGGAACCCAGGACGTAACTATGGCTACACCTTC	CASHSRNPGRNYGYTF
-	TRBV12-5	-	TRBJ2-2	TGTGCTAGTGGTTTTTTGGGGACCGGGGAGCTGTTTTTT	CASGFLGTGELFF
-	TRBV6-1	-	TRBJ2-7	TGTGCCACCACAATGGGGTTGGGGGCCGCTTACGAGCAGTACTTC	CATTMGLGAAYEQYF
-	TRBV27	TRBD2	TRBJ2-1	TGTGCCAGCACCGGGGGGCAGGTTTTAGCGGGAACCTACAATGAGCAGTTCTTC	CASTGGQVLAGTYNEQFF
few	TRBV28	TRBD1	TRBJ1-4	TGTGCCAGCAGTTTAGGCGGGACAGGGGTTGATGAAAAACTGTTTTTT	CASSLGGTGVDEKLFF
-	TRBV4-2	-	TRBJ1-5	TGTGCCAGCAGCCAAGATTATTTGGGGGTCCGAGCCCTAAATCAGCCCCAGCATTTT	CASSQDYLGVRALNQPQHF
-	TRBV30	TRBD1	TRBJ1-2	TGTGCCTGGAGTACAGGGACAGACTATGGCTACACCTTC	CAWSTGTDYGYTF
once	TRBV19	-	TRBJ2-1	TGTGCCAGTAGTCTATCCTACAATGAGCAGTTCTTC	CASSLSYNEQFF
-	TRBV2	-	TRBJ1-4	TGTGCCAGCAGTGGGTACCGGGACAATAGACTGTTTTTT	CASSGYRDNRLFF
once	TRBV2	-	TRBJ2-2	TGTGCCAGCAGCGCCACAGATTTCAACACCGGGGAGCTGTTTTTT	CASSATDFNTGELFF
-	TRBV7-3	TRBD2	TRBJ2-1	TGTGCCAGCAGCCCCGGGACTAGCGATGGTGAGCAGTTCTTC	CASSPGTSDGEQFF
few	TRBV11-2	-	TRBJ1-2	TGTGCCAGCAGCCCACCGGGGGCTAACTATGGCTACACCTTC	CASSPPGANYGYTF
-	TRBV27	-	TRBJ2-3	TGTGCCAGCAGTTTATCGTTCCGGGGCACAGATACGCAGTATTTT	CASSLSFRGTDTQYF
-	TRBV7-8	TRBD2	TRBJ2-7	TGTGCCAGCAGCTTATCGAGAGGACTAGCGGGAGACGAGCAGTACTTC	CASSLSRGLAGDEQYF
-	TRBV19	TRBD2	TRBJ2-7	TGTGCCAGTACTAGCGGGAGGTCCTCCTACGAGCAGTACTTC	CASTSGRSSYEQYF